These 6 T cell receptor beta chains share one sample of origin, sequenced in a study of T cell changes during pregnancy in multiple sclerosis. TCRdb keeps only in-frame clones here, not all; method: immunoSEQ multiplex PCR. The sample contains around 38,000 clones, about nine tenths of which appear only once. The sample was CD8+ T cells from peripheral blood mononuclear cells, taken in the second trimester of pregnancy. All receptors derive from a female donor with multiple sclerosis, enrolled in a pregnancy study.

The chain recombines TRBV5-4 with TRBJ2-2; no clear D gene. The CDR3 spans 11 residues. Trimming left V 7 bases short and J 2 bases short, with 3 bases between. Germline V lookup: CDR1 SGHNT, CDR2 YYREEE (reference sequence). CDR3 sequence reads: CASGNTGELFF. Written as DNA, the CDR3 is TGTGCCAGCGGCAACACCGGGGAGCTGTTTTTT. Full variable domain (outside the CDR3, taken from reference TRBV5-4 and TRBJ2-2): ETGVTQSPTHLIKTRGQQVTLRCSSQSGHNTVSWYQQALGQGPQFIFQYYREEENGRGNFPPRFSGLQFPNYSSELNVNALELDDSALYLCASGNTGELFFGEGSRLTVL.

V gene TRBV30 combines with J gene TRBJ2-7; tentatively, D is TRBD1 (6 bases). Trimming cost V 2 bases and J 0 bases, with 14 bases left between them. The CDR3 sequence is 15 residues long. Germline V gives CDR1 GTSNPN, CDR2 SVGIG (reference sequence). DNA of the CDR3: TGTGCCTGGAGTAGGGGCCAGGGGAGCTCCTACGAGCAGTACTTC. It encodes CAWSRGQGSSYEQYF.

The CDR3 DNA follows: TGTGCCAGCAGTTACTCGAGGGGGTTAGGGGAAAAACTGTTTTTT. Translating it yields CASSYSRGLGEKLFF. This sequence joins TRBV6-5 and TRBJ1-4, with D maybe TRBD1 (6 bases). V was trimmed by 0 bases and J by 8 bases, leaving 13 bases between them. The V gene's germline CDR1 is MNHEY and CDR2 SVGAGI. The CDR3 loop spans 15 amino acids.

As DNA, the CDR3 is TGCGCCAGCAGCCAAATCTCCAGCGGGGGGACCCGATACAATGAGCAGTTCTTC. Encoded protein: CASSQISSGGTRYNEQFF. The rearrangement links TRBV4-3 to TRBJ2-1, with 9 nucleotides matching TRBD2. The CDR3 length is 18 residues. V trimming: 2 bases; J trimming: 4 bases; junction bases outside the gene matches: 12. Germline V lookup: CDR1 LGHNA, CDR2 YSLEER.

The V call is TRBV4-3, the J call TRBJ1-2, with 7 bases lining up with TRBD1. This CDR3 spans 14 amino acids. Germline trimming cut 0 bases from V and 7 bases from J; bases unmatched to any gene: 5. Per the germline V gene, CDR1 is LGHNA and CDR2 is YSLEER. In DNA, the CDR3 is TGCGCCAGCAGCCAAGAAGGGGGCGAGATTGGCTACACCTTC. Protein product: CASSQEGGEIGYTF.

Within the sample, this clone is medium-sized. The rearrangement links TRBV6-1 to TRBJ1-5; D unclear. Per the germline V gene, CDR1 is MNHNS and CDR2 is SASEGT. The CDR3 sequence is 17 residues long. V lost 0 bases and J lost 0, with 12 bases in between. Written as DNA, the CDR3 is TGTGCCAGCAGTGAAGCGAAGAGAACCTATAGCAATCAGCCCCAGCATTTT. Translating gives CASSEAKRTYSNQPQHF.